Here is one T cell receptor (beta chain) with its context. The specificity of this receptor is unknown. Base qualities are not recorded, but no much larger clone differs from it by a single base. This sample stems from a study of identical twins (dated by TCRdb to 2016 to 2017). General notes on the study: To test whether fetal clonotypes persist, the study used deep sequencing on TCR alpha and beta repertoires from monozygotic twins, unrelated adults of various ages, and cord blood. To rule out contamination, replicate twin experiments were performed at different times with different library preparation protocols. Overall study results and their limits: A weaker excess of twin sharing was found in beta out-of-frame sequences because the signal-to-noise ratio was lowered by fewer shared sequences. Abundant cord blood beta clonotypes had fewer insertions, young adult naive repertoires showed a similar but weaker trend, and memory repertoires showed no such trend. Compared with coincidental sharing between unrelated individuals, out-of-frame TCR alpha sequences shared between twins had an excess of sequences with low generation probability. Because the same donors could not be followed over many years, the conclusions relied on cross-sectional statistical analysis. Zero-insertion analyses could be partly confounded by invariant T cells such as MAIT and iNKT, although diverse VJ usage argued against such confounding for most clonotypes. In monozygotic twins, recombination models systematically underestimated out-of-frame TCR alpha sharing, but the models matched the sharing seen between unrelated individuals.

Library method: 5' RACE. TCRdb records Illumina HiSeq 2000 as the sequencer. Template switching introduced a universal primer binding site; the final cDNA contained a unique molecular identifier, enabling accurate counting of TCR cDNA molecules. First-strand cDNA for TCR alpha and beta chains was synthesized from specific primers in the conserved constant-segment region. To control for contamination, every cDNA library carried two barcodes: a SMART-Mk sample barcode plus Illumina barcodes. Two successive PCR steps introduced TruSeq adapter sequences along with Illumina sample barcodes. The TCR alpha and beta cDNA libraries were sequenced on the Illumina HiSeq platform using custom primers. The original pipeline was this. Unique molecular identifiers were extracted from raw reads with MiGEC, and CDR3 positions were determined with MiXCR. For each individual, recombination models were inferred using an EM algorithm with the repgenHMM and IGoR tools. The analysis of shared clonotypes was done with the tcR package in R, with sharing normalized by the product of cloneset sizes. Out-of-frame nonproductive sequences were analyzed to study raw recombination free of thymic and clonal selection effects. TCRdb's own reprocessing of the public reads used fastp at Q25 and MiXCR and kept productive beta chains. Rows are combined by CDR3 protein, so each entry shows the most common genes and DNA. The V and J calls were not made by the authors but by TCRdb's processing. In all, the sample holds just under 550,000 distinct CDR3 sequences, and 13% to 15% of those were seen once. In total, the top ten clones hold roughly 0.42% of the sample.

Every donor in the study was a healthy Caucasian. The twin cohort consisted of three pairs of female monozygotic twins, all aged roughly 18 to 29 years. Positive isolation kits from Invitrogen were used to isolate CD4+ and CD8+ T cell populations. The sample was also linked to a second study, of yellow fever vaccine responses in identical twins. According to the second study: According to the authors, the vaccine-induced T cell response in identical twins seemed to be partly convergent and partly specific to each individual. Focusing on identical twins, the study followed the T cell clones that responded to the vaccine, and did so with precision.

This sequence was found in a woman aged 18-35 years in good health. The specimen sequenced was CD4+ T cells sorted from blood.

The CDR3 here reads CASSLALRNEQFF. The sequence in DNA is TGCGCCAGCAGCTTGGCATTACGCAATGAGCAGTTCTTC. The sequence links TRBV5-1 to TRBJ2-1; no confident D gene assignment can be made. The CDR1 and CDR2 encoded by the germline V gene are SGHRS and YFSETQ. Trimming at the junction amounts to 0 bases on V and 6 bases on J, and the germline ends lie 7 bases apart. The CDR3 starts with the cysteine, ends with the phenylalanine, and has 13 residues. The kept DNA is CDR3 alone, 39 bases in frame from the first base.